Listed below are T cell receptor beta chains from one sample, sequenced in a study of Ad26.COV2.S vaccination and SARS-CoV-2 variants. Generated by immunoSEQ multiplex PCR, the TCRdb table keeps only in-frame clones and is missing some. The sample has around 170,000 clones; around 88% are singletons. The sample was peripheral blood, taken after recovery from COVID-19. Receptor source: a human donor who had recovered from COVID-19. CDR3s include the opening cysteine and the closing phenylalanine or tryptophan. D genes are given only for firm matches. Clone size is not always given. Where it is, it says once, few, many or a class for expanded clones.

len: 14
j_gene: TRBJ1-1
d_gene: -
abundance: -
v_gene: TRBV28
CDR3nt: TGTGCCAGCAGTTTGGCCGGGAGGTCCCCTGAAGCTTTCTTT
CDR3aa: CASSLAGRSPEAFF

len: 11
j_gene: TRBJ2-1
d_gene: -
abundance: once
v_gene: TRBV5-1
CDR3nt: TGCGCCAGCAGCAAGGGGTCAGAGCAGTTCTTC
CDR3aa: CASSKGSEQFF

len: 14
j_gene: TRBJ2-5
d_gene: -
abundance: -
v_gene: TRBV6-2/TRBV6-3
CDR3nt: TGTGCCAGCAGTCGGACGGCCGGCCAAGAGACCCAGTACTTC
CDR3aa: CASSRTAGQETQYF

len: 14
j_gene: TRBJ2-5
d_gene: -
abundance: -
v_gene: TRBV15
CDR3nt: TGTGCCACCAGCCAGGTAGAAGCTATTGAGACCCAGTACTTC
CDR3aa: CATSQVEAIETQYF

len: 13
j_gene: TRBJ1-6
d_gene: -
abundance: few
v_gene: TRBV5-1
CDR3nt: TGCGCCAGCAGCGTTGGGGAGAGTAAACCCCTCCACTTT
CDR3aa: CASSVGESKPLHF

len: 13
j_gene: TRBJ1-3
d_gene: -
abundance: -
v_gene: TRBV28
CDR3nt: TGTGCCAGCAGCCGATCAGGCGGAAACACCATATATTTT
CDR3aa: CASSRSGGNTIYF

len: 11
j_gene: TRBJ1-1
d_gene: TRBD1
abundance: once
v_gene: TRBV2
CDR3nt: TGTGCCAGCAGGGTGACAGGGGAAGCTTTCTTT
CDR3aa: CASRVTGEAFF

len: 15
j_gene: TRBJ1-2
d_gene: TRBD1
abundance: -
v_gene: TRBV19
CDR3nt: TGTGCCAGTAGTACCCAGGGGGCGCCGGACTATGGCTACACCTTC
CDR3aa: CASSTQGAPDYGYTF

len: 13
j_gene: TRBJ2-1
d_gene: TRBD2
abundance: -
v_gene: TRBV6-5
CDR3nt: TGTGCCAGCAGCCTAGGGGAGGGAAATGAGCAGTTCTTC
CDR3aa: CASSLGEGNEQFF

len: 13
j_gene: TRBJ1-5
d_gene: -
abundance: -
v_gene: TRBV12-3/TRBV12-4
CDR3nt: TGTGCCAGCAATTGGGGGGTTGGCCAGCCCCAGCATTTT
CDR3aa: CASNWGVGQPQHF

len: 15
j_gene: TRBJ2-5
d_gene: -
abundance: -
v_gene: TRBV7-3
CDR3nt: TGTGCCAGCAGCCGCGGGCTCACGGATAGAGAGACCCAGTACTTC
CDR3aa: CASSRGLTDRETQYF

len: 18
j_gene: TRBJ2-7
d_gene: TRBD2
abundance: -
v_gene: TRBV3-1/TRBV3-2
CDR3nt: TGTGCCAGCAGCCAAGGGAAGACTAGCGGGAGGGCCGTATACGAGCAGTACTTC
CDR3aa: CASSQGKTSGRAVYEQYF

len: 16
j_gene: TRBJ1-2
d_gene: -
abundance: -
v_gene: TRBV5-6
CDR3nt: TGTGCCAGCAGCAAAGGACAGCAATCAAACTTCTATGGCTACACCTTC
CDR3aa: CASSKGQQSNFYGYTF

len: 11
j_gene: TRBJ2-1
d_gene: -
abundance: once
v_gene: TRBV27
CDR3nt: TGTGCCAGCACCCGATACAATGAGCAGTTCTTC
CDR3aa: CASTRYNEQFF

len: 20
j_gene: TRBJ2-1
d_gene: -
abundance: once
v_gene: TRBV7-8
CDR3nt: TGTGCCAGCAGCTTAAGCGACTACTCACCTTCCCAAAGCTCCTACAATGAGCAGTTCTTC
CDR3aa: CASSLSDYSPSQSSYNEQFF

len: 14
j_gene: TRBJ1-2
d_gene: -
abundance: -
v_gene: TRBV2
CDR3nt: TGTGCCAGCAGACCCGCCGGGACTAACTATGGCTACACCTTC
CDR3aa: CASRPAGTNYGYTF

len: 15
j_gene: TRBJ2-3
d_gene: TRBD2
abundance: -
v_gene: TRBV29-1
CDR3nt: TGCAGCGTTGCGGTCCGACTAGCGGGCACAGATACGCAGTATTTT
CDR3aa: CSVAVRLAGTDTQYF

len: 14
j_gene: TRBJ2-7
d_gene: -
abundance: -
v_gene: TRBV2
CDR3nt: TGTGCCAGCAGCAACAGGGTGGGCTCCTACGAGCAGTACTTC
CDR3aa: CASSNRVGSYEQYF

len: 14
j_gene: TRBJ2-3
d_gene: TRBD1
abundance: -
v_gene: TRBV6-5
CDR3nt: TGTGCCAGCAGTCGACAGGGCCTCACAGATACGCAGTATTTT
CDR3aa: CASSRQGLTDTQYF

len: 15
j_gene: TRBJ2-2
d_gene: -
abundance: -
v_gene: TRBV4-1
CDR3nt: TGCGCCAGCAGCCATCTGACGGGGAACACCGGGGAGCTGTTTTTT
CDR3aa: CASSHLTGNTGELFF

len: 12
j_gene: TRBJ2-7
d_gene: TRBD2
abundance: -
v_gene: TRBV6-5
CDR3nt: TGTGCCAGCGGAGCGGGAGGAATCGAGCAGTACTTC
CDR3aa: CASGAGGIEQYF

len: 14
j_gene: TRBJ2-5
d_gene: TRBD1
abundance: -
v_gene: TRBV11-3
CDR3nt: TGTGCCAGCAGCTTACGGGACAGAGAAGAGACCCAGTACTTC
CDR3aa: CASSLRDREETQYF

len: 17
j_gene: TRBJ1-4
d_gene: -
abundance: -
v_gene: TRBV7-8
CDR3nt: TGTGCCAGCAGCTTAGTGGACCCACAGGCAACTAATGAAAAACTGTTTTTT
CDR3aa: CASSLVDPQATNEKLFF

len: 12
j_gene: TRBJ2-7
d_gene: -
abundance: -
v_gene: TRBV14
CDR3nt: TGTGCCAGCAGCCAAGTTCCCTACGAGCAGTACTTC
CDR3aa: CASSQVPYEQYF

len: 13
j_gene: TRBJ1-2
d_gene: TRBD1
abundance: -
v_gene: TRBV18
CDR3nt: TGTGCCAGCTCACTACAGGGGAACTATGGCTACACCTTC
CDR3aa: CASSLQGNYGYTF

len: 13
j_gene: TRBJ2-2
d_gene: -
abundance: -
v_gene: TRBV7-9
CDR3nt: TGTGCCAGCAGCTTGATATCGGCCGGGGAGCTGTTTTTT
CDR3aa: CASSLISAGELFF

len: 15
j_gene: TRBJ1-5
d_gene: -
abundance: -
v_gene: TRBV6-5
CDR3nt: TGTGCCAGCAGTCCCATCCGACGGGTCCGTGAGCCCCAGCATTTT
CDR3aa: CASSPIRRVREPQHF